The T cell receptor (beta chain) under discussion was sequenced for a study of OX40 agonist ivuxolimab in advanced cancers. The CDR3 runs 13 residues. Germline V CDR1 and CDR2: SGHTA, FQGTGA. Trimming removed 5 bases at V and 7 bases at J, with 14 bases between. Using immunoSEQ multiplex PCR, the repertoire was profiled, and TCRdb retains in-frame clones only, with some absent. The data contain about 130,000 clones, around 92% of them singletons. The input for sequencing was CD4+ or CD8+ T cells sorted from blood, taken in a trial of the OX40 agonist ivuxolimab. J is TRBJ1-1 and V is TRBV7-3; D is uncertain. This clonotype was sampled from an adult with an advanced solid tumor such as melanoma, head and neck, liver or kidney cancer. CDR3 sequence reads: CASSPPAGYEAFF. CDR3 DNA: TGTGCCAGCAGCCCCCCAGCCGGTTATGAAGCTTTCTTT. Looking up the rest from reference TRBV7-3 and TRBJ1-1 gives the full variable domain: GAGVSQTPSNKVTEKGKYVELRCDPISGHTALYWYRQSLGQGPEFLIYFQGTGAADDSGLPNDRFFAVRPEGSVSTLKIQRTERGDSAVYLCASSPPAGYEAFFGQGTRLTVV.